A selection of T cell receptor beta chains follows, all from one sample in a study of blood T cells in healthy people across ages. From the 5' RACE reads, TCRdb called clonotypes with MiXCR, one entry per CDR3 protein. There are 550,000 to 650,000 distinct CDR3 sequences in the sample; 25% to 35% occur only once, and more than 15% lies in the top ten. What was sequenced was blood. The receptor set was obtained from a woman aged 80 or older in good health. Each CDR3 is given with its conserved first and last residue. D genes are given only for firm matches. Clone size is stated in some rows and not others, as once, few, many or a class when expanded.

v_call: TRBV24-1
d_call: -
clone_size: many
j_call: TRBJ2-1
cdr3_nt: TGTGCCACCAGTCGGGCGCCCAACAATGAGCAGTTCTTC
cdr3_aa: CATSRAPNNEQFF

v_call: TRBV4-2
d_call: -
clone_size: many
j_call: TRBJ2-3
cdr3_nt: TGTGCCAGCAGCCAAGAAGGGGGGACTATAAATACGCAGTATTTT
cdr3_aa: CASSQEGGTINTQYF

v_call: TRBV5-6
d_call: -
clone_size: few
j_call: TRBJ1-1
cdr3_nt: TGTGCCAGCAGCTTGAATTGGGGGGCCATGAACACTGAAGCTTTCTTT
cdr3_aa: CASSLNWGAMNTEAFF

v_call: TRBV5-1
d_call: TRBD1
clone_size: -
j_call: TRBJ2-7
cdr3_nt: TGCGCCAGCAGCGAGGGGGACAGTGTGTACGAGCAGTACTTC
cdr3_aa: CASSEGDSVYEQYF

v_call: TRBV5-6
d_call: -
clone_size: -
j_call: TRBJ1-1
cdr3_nt: TGTGCCAGCAGTTTTAGGGGAAAATTCGAAAAAGAAGCTTTCTTT
cdr3_aa: CASSFRGKFEKEAFF

v_call: TRBV20-1
d_call: TRBD1
clone_size: -
j_call: TRBJ1-1
cdr3_nt: TGCAGTGCCCCGGGACAGGGGGCTTGGGAAGCTTTCTTT
cdr3_aa: CSAPGQGAWEAFF

v_call: TRBV10-3
d_call: -
clone_size: many
j_call: TRBJ2-3
cdr3_nt: TGTGCCATCAGTCCGACCTTACAAGGTCCGCAGTATTTT
cdr3_aa: CAISPTLQGPQYF

v_call: TRBV7-8
d_call: TRBD1
clone_size: many
j_call: TRBJ2-1
cdr3_nt: TGTGCCAGCAGCGGCCGGACAGGGGGCTACAATGAGCAGTTCTTC
cdr3_aa: CASSGRTGGYNEQFF

v_call: TRBV6-2/TRBV6-3
d_call: -
clone_size: many
j_call: TRBJ2-3
cdr3_nt: TGTGCCAGCAGAGGGTGGACAGATACGCAGTATTTT
cdr3_aa: CASRGWTDTQYF

v_call: TRBV6-5
d_call: TRBD1
clone_size: many
j_call: TRBJ1-6
cdr3_nt: TGTGCCAGCAGTGGGACAGGGCGAGTAAATCCCCTCCACTTT
cdr3_aa: CASSGTGRVNPLHF

v_call: TRBV7-2
d_call: -
clone_size: many
j_call: TRBJ2-7
cdr3_nt: TGTGCCAGCAGTTTGAGACCGATGGGACTCTATTACGAGCAGTACTTC
cdr3_aa: CASSLRPMGLYYEQYF

v_call: TRBV20-1
d_call: TRBD1
clone_size: many
j_call: TRBJ2-7
cdr3_nt: TGCAGTGCCGACTCGGACAGGGGAGCGTACGAGCAGTACTTC
cdr3_aa: CSADSDRGAYEQYF

v_call: TRBV11-2
d_call: TRBD1
clone_size: -
j_call: TRBJ1-3
cdr3_nt: TGTGCCGGCAGCTTCAGGGGGCCTGGAAACACCATATATTTT
cdr3_aa: CAGSFRGPGNTIYF

v_call: TRBV29-1
d_call: -
clone_size: many
j_call: TRBJ2-5
cdr3_nt: TGCAGCGTTGGGCAGGGTGAGGGAGAGACCCAGTACTTC
cdr3_aa: CSVGQGEGETQYF

v_call: TRBV12-5
d_call: -
clone_size: many
j_call: TRBJ2-1
cdr3_nt: TGTGCTAGTGGTTTGGTAGGGGGGGGCCTTTATGAGCAGTTCTTC
cdr3_aa: CASGLVGGGLYEQFF